Presented here are 13 T cell receptor beta chains from one specimen sequenced in a study of CD8 T cells in ankylosing spondylitis. TCRdb processed the 5' RACE reads anew with MiXCR; each CDR3 protein has one entry. The sample includes roughly 140,000 distinct CDR3 sequences, around 45% of them seen just once. Sequencing was done on a sample of synovial fluid, either unsorted or a sorted T cell fraction (not recorded which). These receptors were collected from a male donor with ankylosing spondylitis.

This clonotype was seen once. The J gene is TRBJ2-1, the V gene TRBV28, with 7 bases fitting TRBD1. The CDR3 runs 15 residues. The J segment lost 0 bases and the V segment lost 6 bases, leaving 5 bases of the junction unmatched. The germline V gene encodes CDR1 MDHEN and CDR2 SYDVKM. The CDR3 reads CASSPGTVSYNEQFF. DNA for the CDR3: TGTGCCAGCAGCCCCGGGACAGTCTCCTACAATGAGCAGTTCTTC. Full variable domain (missing parts from reference TRBV28 and TRBJ2-1): DVKVTQSSRYLVKRTGEKVFLECVQDMDHENMFWYRQDPGLGLRLIYFSYDVKMKEKGDIPEGYSVSREKKERFSLILESASTNQTSMYLCASSPGTVSYNEQFFGPGTRLTVL.

The J gene is TRBJ2-3, the V gene TRBV30; 8 nucleotides agree with TRBD2. V shed 4 bases and J 0 bases; nucleotides not matched to a gene: 3. Germline V gene data show CDR1 as GTSNPN and CDR2 as SVGIG (reference sequence). This CDR3 region has 14 residues. The CDR3 DNA reads as TGTGCCTGGATCGGGGGGGTTAGCACAGATACGCAGTATTTT. Protein: CAWIGGVSTDTQYF.

The gene calls are TRBV18 and TRBJ1-5; 7 nucleotides line up with TRBD1. From germline, CDR1 is KGHSH and CDR2 LQKENI. CDR3 length: 15 amino acids. V shed 3 bases and J 6 bases; nucleotides not matched to a gene: 8. CDR3 bases: TGTGCCAGCTCACCGGGGACAGATAAGGGTCAGCCCCAGCATTTT. Protein product: CASSPGTDKGQPQHF.

The chain combines TRBV4-2 with TRBJ2-7; 7 bases fit TRBD1. This CDR3 has 15 amino acids. CDR1 is LGHNA and CDR2 is YNFKEQ in the germline V gene. With V trimmed by 6 bases and J by 5 bases, 13 bases remained unmatched. CDR3 DNA: TGTGCCAGCAGGCCGAGTCCGGGACAGCCAAACGAGCAGTACTTC. The encoded protein is CASRPSPGQPNEQYF.

This rearrangement joins TRBV13 to TRBJ2-5, with TRBD2 matching over 7 bases. The CDR3 runs 13 residues. V trimming: 3 bases; J trimming: 5 bases; junction bases outside the gene matches: 3. Per germline, CDR1 PRHDT and CDR2 FYEKMQ (reference sequence). The DNA for the CDR3 is TGTGCCAGCAGCTTTGACGGGGGGGAGACCCAGTACTTC. Protein product: CASSFDGGETQYF.

The chain recombines TRBV13 with TRBJ2-2; D call uncertain. V lost 4 bases, J lost 6 bases, and 15 bases lay in between. Germline CDR1 is PRHDT and CDR2 is FYEKMQ (reference sequence). The CDR3 totals 15 residues. CDR3 amino acids: CASSSGLGYAGELFF. CDR3 coding DNA: TGTGCCAGCAGCTCAGGCCTAGGGTATGCCGGGGAGCTGTTTTTT.

This clonotype came up a few times. This sequence joins TRBV6-2 or TRBV6-3 and TRBJ2-1, with TRBD2 matching over 10 bases. Trimming took 4 bases from V and 3 from J; bases not matched to a gene: 9. The CDR3 runs 17 residues. The germline V gene encodes CDR1 MNHEY and CDR2 SVGEGT. The CDR3 is CASSSDILAGSYNEQFF. The CDR3 DNA is TGTGCCAGCAGTTCCGATATACTAGCGGGAAGCTACAATGAGCAGTTCTTC.

This clonotype was observed many times. The chain links TRBV6-4 to TRBJ2-6, with D uncertain. This CDR3 is built from 15 residues. V was cut by 5 bases and J by 0 bases, with 8 bases left in between. The germline V gene encodes CDR1 MRHNA and CDR2 SNTAGT. The chain's CDR3 is CASSPTSSGANVLTF. The CDR3 region has the DNA TGTGCCAGCAGTCCCACCTCCTCTGGGGCCAACGTCCTGACTTTC.

The V call is TRBV6-1, the J call TRBJ1-5; no definite D call. The V and J ends lost 4 bases and 4 bases respectively, with 11 bases between them. CDR1 is MNHNS, CDR2 SASEGT, per germline. This CDR3 comprises 14 residues. DNA for the CDR3: TGTGCCAGCAGTGCCAGGAGGAGGAATCAGCCCCAGCATTTT. This translates into CASSARRRNQPQHF.

The chain combines TRBV25-1 with TRBJ2-1; 7 nucleotides align to TRBD1. The germline gives CDR1 MGHDK, CDR2 SYGVNS. CDR3 length: 14 amino acids. V shed 3 bases, J shed 2 bases, and the junction held 1 base outside the gene matches. The CDR3 DNA is TGTGCCAGCAGTGACGGGACAGCCTACAATGAGCAGTTCTTC. It translates to CASSDGTAYNEQFF.

This clonotype occurred a few times. The chain employs TRBV2 and TRBJ1-2, with D hard to call. Deletions cut 2 bases from V and 4 bases from J, with 17 bases between. The germline V gene has CDR1 SNHLY and CDR2 FYNNEI. This CDR3 comprises 16 residues. This CDR3 is CASSELALGSIYGYTF. CDR3 DNA sequence: TGTGCCAGCAGTGAATTGGCCCTGGGAAGTATCTATGGCTACACCTTC.

This sequence joins TRBV28 and TRBJ2-3, with TRBD2 matching 8 bases. This CDR3 has 15 amino acids. Unmatched junction bases numbered 4, after V lost 3 bases and J lost 2 bases. Germline V gene data show CDR1 as MDHEN and CDR2 as SYDVKM. The CDR3 DNA reads TGTGCCAGCAGTTTGGGACTAGTAGACACAGATACGCAGTATTTT. Encoded protein: CASSLGLVDTDTQYF.

The chain combines TRBV15 with TRBJ2-7, with a possible D match to TRBD1 (8 bases). Trimming pared 5 bases from V and 3 bases from J, leaving 26 bases between. Germline V CDR1 and CDR2: LNHNV, YYDKDF (reference sequence). CDR3 length: 18 amino acids. The CDR3 DNA sequence: TGTGCCACCAGCCCTACAGGGGGGGAAAGCGGGGCCTTCTACGAGCAGTACTTC. Translating it yields CATSPTGGESGAFYEQYF.